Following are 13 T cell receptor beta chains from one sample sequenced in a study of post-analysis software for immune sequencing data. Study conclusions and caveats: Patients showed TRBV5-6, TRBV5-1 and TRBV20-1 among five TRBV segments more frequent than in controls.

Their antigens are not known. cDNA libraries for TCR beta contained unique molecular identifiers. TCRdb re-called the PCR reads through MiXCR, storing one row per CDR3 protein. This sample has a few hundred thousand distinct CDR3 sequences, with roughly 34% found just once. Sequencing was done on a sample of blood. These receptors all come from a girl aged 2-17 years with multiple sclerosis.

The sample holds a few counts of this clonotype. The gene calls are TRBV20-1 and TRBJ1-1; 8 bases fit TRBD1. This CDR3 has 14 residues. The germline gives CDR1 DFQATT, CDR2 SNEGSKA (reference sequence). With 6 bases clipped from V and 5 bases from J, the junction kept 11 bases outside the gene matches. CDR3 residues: CSAPDRGLGTEAFF. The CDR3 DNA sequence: TGCAGTGCCCCAGACAGGGGATTAGGGACTGAAGCTTTCTTT.

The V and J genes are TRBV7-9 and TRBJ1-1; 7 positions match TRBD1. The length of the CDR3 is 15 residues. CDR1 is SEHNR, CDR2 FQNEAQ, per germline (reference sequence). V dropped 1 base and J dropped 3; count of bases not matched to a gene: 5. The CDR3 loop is CASSLGEGADTEAFF. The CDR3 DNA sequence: TGTGCCAGCAGCTTAGGAGAGGGGGCGGACACTGAAGCTTTCTTT.

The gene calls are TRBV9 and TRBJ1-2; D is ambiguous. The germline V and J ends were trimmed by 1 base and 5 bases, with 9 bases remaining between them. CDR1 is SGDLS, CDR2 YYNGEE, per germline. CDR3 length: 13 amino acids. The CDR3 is CASSVISEYGYTF. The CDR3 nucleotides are TGTGCCAGCAGCGTAATCTCGGAGTATGGCTACACCTTC.

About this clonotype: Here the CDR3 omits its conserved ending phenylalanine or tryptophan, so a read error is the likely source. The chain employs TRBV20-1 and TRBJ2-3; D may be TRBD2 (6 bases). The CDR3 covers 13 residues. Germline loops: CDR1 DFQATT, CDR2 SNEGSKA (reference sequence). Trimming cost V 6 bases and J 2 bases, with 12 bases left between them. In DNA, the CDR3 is TGCAGTGCCGGGGGTGATCACACAGATACGCAGTATTCT. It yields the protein CSAGGDHTDTQYS.

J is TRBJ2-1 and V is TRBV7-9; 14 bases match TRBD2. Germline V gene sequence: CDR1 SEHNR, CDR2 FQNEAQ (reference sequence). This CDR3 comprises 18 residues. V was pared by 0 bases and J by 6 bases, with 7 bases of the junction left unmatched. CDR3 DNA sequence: TGTGCCAGCAGCTTAGCGCAGGGACTAGCGGGAGCCCTCAATGAGCAGTTCTTC. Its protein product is CASSLAQGLAGALNEQFF.

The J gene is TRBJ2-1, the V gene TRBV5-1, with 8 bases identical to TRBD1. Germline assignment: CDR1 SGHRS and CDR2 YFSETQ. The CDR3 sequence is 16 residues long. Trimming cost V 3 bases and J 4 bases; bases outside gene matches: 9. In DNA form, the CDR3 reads TGCGCCAGCAGCTCTGGGACAGGAGCGGCTTACAATGAGCAGTTCTTC. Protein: CASSSGTGAAYNEQFF.

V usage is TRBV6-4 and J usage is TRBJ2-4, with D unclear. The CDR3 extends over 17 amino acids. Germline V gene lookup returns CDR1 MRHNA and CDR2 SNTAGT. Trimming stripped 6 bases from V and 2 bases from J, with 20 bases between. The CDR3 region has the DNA TGTGCCAGCAGCGCTCTTGTACTGGCGATGTCCAAAAACATTCAGTACTTC. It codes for CASSALVLAMSKNIQYF.

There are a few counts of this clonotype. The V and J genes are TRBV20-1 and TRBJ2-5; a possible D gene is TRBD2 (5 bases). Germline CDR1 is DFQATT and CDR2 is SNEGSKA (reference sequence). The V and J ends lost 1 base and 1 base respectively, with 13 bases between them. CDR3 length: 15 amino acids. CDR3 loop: CSARAVGDRQETQYF. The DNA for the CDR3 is TGCAGTGCTAGAGCCGTCGGGGATCGCCAAGAGACCCAGTACTTC.

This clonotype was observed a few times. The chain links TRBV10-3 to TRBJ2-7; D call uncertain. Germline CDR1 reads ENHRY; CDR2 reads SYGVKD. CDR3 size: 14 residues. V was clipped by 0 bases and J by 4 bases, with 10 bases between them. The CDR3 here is CAISESPSGYEQYF. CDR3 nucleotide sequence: TGTGCCATCAGTGAGTCGCCCTCAGGTTACGAGCAGTACTTC.

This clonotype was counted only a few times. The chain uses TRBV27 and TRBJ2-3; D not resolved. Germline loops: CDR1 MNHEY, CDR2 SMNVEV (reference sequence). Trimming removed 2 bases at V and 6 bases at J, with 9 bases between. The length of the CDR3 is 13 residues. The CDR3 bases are TGTGCCAGCAGTTTACTATCTGTCGATACGCAGTATTTT. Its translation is CASSLLSVDTQYF.

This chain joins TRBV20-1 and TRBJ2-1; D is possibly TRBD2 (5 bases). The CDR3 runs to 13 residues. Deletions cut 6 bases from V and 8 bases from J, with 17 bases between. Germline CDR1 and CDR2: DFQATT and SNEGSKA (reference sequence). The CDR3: CSARLSAWDEQFF. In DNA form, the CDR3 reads TGCAGTGCCCGACTATCCGCGTGGGATGAGCAGTTCTTC.

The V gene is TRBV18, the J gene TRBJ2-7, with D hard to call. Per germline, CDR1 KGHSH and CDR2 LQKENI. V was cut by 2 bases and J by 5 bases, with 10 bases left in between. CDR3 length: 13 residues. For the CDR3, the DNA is TGTGCCAGCTCACCAATGAATAGCAACGAGCAGTACTTC. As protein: CASSPMNSNEQYF.

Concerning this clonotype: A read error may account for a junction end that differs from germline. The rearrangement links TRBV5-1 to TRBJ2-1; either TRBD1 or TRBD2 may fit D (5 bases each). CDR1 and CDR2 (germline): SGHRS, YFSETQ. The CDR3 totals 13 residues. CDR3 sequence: CASGLGRINEQFF. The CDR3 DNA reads TGCGCCAGCGGCTTGGGACGGATCAATGAGCAGTTCTTC. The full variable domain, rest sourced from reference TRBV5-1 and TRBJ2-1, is KAGVTQTPRYLIKTRGQQVTLSCSPISGHRSVSWYQQTPGQGLQFLFEYFSETQRNKGNFPGRFSGRQFSNSRSEMNVSTLELGDSALYLCASGLGRINEQFFGPGTRLTVL.